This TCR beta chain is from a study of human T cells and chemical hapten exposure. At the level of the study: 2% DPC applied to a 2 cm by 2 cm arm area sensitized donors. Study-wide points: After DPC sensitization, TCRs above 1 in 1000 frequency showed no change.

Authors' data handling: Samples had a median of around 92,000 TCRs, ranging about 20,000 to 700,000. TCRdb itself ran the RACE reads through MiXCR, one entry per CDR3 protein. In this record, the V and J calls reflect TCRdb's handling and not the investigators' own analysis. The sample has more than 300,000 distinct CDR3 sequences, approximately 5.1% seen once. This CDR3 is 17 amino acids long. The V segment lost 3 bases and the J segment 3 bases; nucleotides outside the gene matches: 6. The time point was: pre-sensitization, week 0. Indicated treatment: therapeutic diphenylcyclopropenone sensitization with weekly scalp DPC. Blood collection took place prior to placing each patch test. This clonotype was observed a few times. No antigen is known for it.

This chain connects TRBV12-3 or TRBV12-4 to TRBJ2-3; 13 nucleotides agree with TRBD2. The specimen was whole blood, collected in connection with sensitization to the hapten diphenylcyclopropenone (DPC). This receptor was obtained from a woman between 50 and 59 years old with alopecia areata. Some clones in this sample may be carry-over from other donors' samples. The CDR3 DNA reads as TGTGCCAGCAGTTTGTGGGGACTAGCGGGGTCTACAGATACGCAGTATTTT. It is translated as CASSLWGLAGSTDTQYF.